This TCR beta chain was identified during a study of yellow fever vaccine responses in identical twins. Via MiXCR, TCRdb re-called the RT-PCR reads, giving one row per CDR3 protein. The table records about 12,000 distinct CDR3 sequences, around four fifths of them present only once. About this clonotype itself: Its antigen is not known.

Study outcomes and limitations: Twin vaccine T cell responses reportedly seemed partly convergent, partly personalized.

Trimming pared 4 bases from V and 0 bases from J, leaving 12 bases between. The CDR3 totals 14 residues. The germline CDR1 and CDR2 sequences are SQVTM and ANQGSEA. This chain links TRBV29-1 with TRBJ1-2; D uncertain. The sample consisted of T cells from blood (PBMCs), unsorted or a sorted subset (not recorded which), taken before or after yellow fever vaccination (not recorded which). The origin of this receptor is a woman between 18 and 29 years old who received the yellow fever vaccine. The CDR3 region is CSVGMLSANYGYTF. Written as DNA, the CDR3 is TGCAGCGTTGGTATGCTCAGCGCTAACTATGGCTACACCTTC.